A single T cell receptor beta chain is shown here with its context. The data stem from a study of T cells in Graves' hyperthyroidism and ophthalmopathy. The CDR3 loop spans 15 amino acids. Losses at the gene ends were 6 bases for V and 3 bases for J; bases not matched to a gene: 8. CDR1 is MNHNS and CDR2 is SASEGT in the germline V gene. RNA transcripts were the template for amplifying TCR beta CDR3 regions. A set of HTBI primers served as the primers for a first-round RT-PCR of the TCR CDR3. In TCRdb, the multiplex PCR reads were re-called with MiXCR into one record per CDR3 protein. The repertoire holds hundreds of thousands of distinct CDR3 sequences, with 15% as singletons.

This chain joins TRBV6-1 and TRBJ2-1; 7 bases match TRBD1. Material: blood. The receptor comes from a woman in her twenties or thirties with Graves' hyperthyroidism. The DNA for the CDR3 is TGTGCCAGCAGACCCAAGACAGGGAACTACAATGAGCAGTTCTTC. Encoded protein: CASRPKTGNYNEQFF.